The next 10 T cell receptor beta chains were all read from a single sample in a study of CD8 T cells in ankylosing spondylitis. TCRdb analysed the 5' RACE reads with MiXCR anew, one entry per CDR3 protein. The sample has 85,000 to 100,000 distinct CDR3 sequences; almost 8.5% are singletons. The material sequenced was blood, either unsorted or a sorted T cell fraction (not recorded which). The receptors were gathered from a male donor with ankylosing spondylitis or in good health (not recorded which).

This clonotype was counted ten times or more. The genes are TRBV10-3 and TRBJ2-5; D is ambiguous. The V gene's germline CDR1 is ENHRY and CDR2 SYGVKD. The V end was cut by 5 bases, the J end by 1 base, with 8 bases between. There are 13 residues in the CDR3. The CDR3 DNA reads TGTGCCATCAGTAGCCAACCCCAAGAGACCCAGTACTTC. Its translation is CAISSQPQETQYF.

Regarding this clonotype: This may come from a read error, since a much larger clone is one base off. V usage is TRBV5-1 and J usage is TRBJ2-2; a possible D gene is TRBD2 (5 bases). Germline CDR1 reads SGHRS; CDR2 reads YFSETQ. The CDR3 totals 15 residues. The CDR3, as DNA: TGCGCCAGCAGCTTGGGGCAGGAGAACACCGGGGAGATGTTTTTT. Translation gives CASSLGQENTGEMFF.

This clonotype was picked up many times. V is TRBV5-1 and J is TRBJ1-1; a possible D gene is TRBD1 (6 bases). The CDR3 runs 16 residues. Trimming left V 2 bases short and J 0 bases short, with 14 bases between. Germline V gene data show CDR1 as SGHRS and CDR2 as YFSETQ. The CDR3 DNA follows: TGCGCCAGCAGCTTCGGGACATTCAGCATGAACACTGAAGCTTTCTTT. Residues: CASSFGTFSMNTEAFF.

This clonotype was seen many times. J is TRBJ2-1 and V is TRBV5-1; tentatively, D is TRBD1 or TRBD2 (5 bases each). With 4 bases removed from V and 0 bases from J, the gap between germline ends came to 14 bases. Germline V gene sequence: CDR1 SGHRS, CDR2 YFSETQ. The CDR3 has 16 amino acids. CDR3 DNA: TGCGCCAGCAGCCAGGGAGCGTCGAGCTCCTACAATGAGCAGTTCTTC. It specifies CASSQGASSSYNEQFF.

This clonotype was detected ten times or more. This chain connects TRBV5-1 to TRBJ2-2; no firm D call. Trimming pared 4 bases from V and 3 bases from J, leaving 7 bases between. Germline CDR1 SGHRS, CDR2 YFSETQ. The CDR3 consists of 13 residues. The CDR3 spells CASSPLYTGELFF. The CDR3 DNA sequence: TGCGCCAGCAGCCCTCTGTACACCGGGGAGCTGTTTTTT.

This clonotype appeared many times. Here the CDR3 DNA reads TGCAGTGCCAGTCGCCGGCAGGGTATCAACGAGCAGTACTTC. Protein: CSASRRQGINEQYF. This chain joins TRBV20-1 and TRBJ2-7; D perhaps matches TRBD1 (5 bases). Per the germline V gene, CDR1 is DFQATT and CDR2 is SNEGSKA (reference sequence). Trimming removed 6 bases from V and 5 bases from J, with 20 bases in between. This CDR3 is 14 amino acids long.

The rearrangement joins TRBV20-1 to TRBJ1-4, with no clear D. This CDR3 region has 13 residues. The V gene lost 5 bases and the J gene lost 0 bases, with 7 bases spanning the gap. The germline gives CDR1 DFQATT, CDR2 SNEGSKA (reference sequence). CDR3 sequence: CSAQQSTNEKLFF. CDR3 nucleotide sequence: TGCAGTGCTCAACAGTCAACTAATGAAAAACTGTTTTTT.

Ten or more counts support this clonotype. The V gene is TRBV7-2, the J gene TRBJ1-2; 9 bases agree with TRBD1. Trimming at V came to 5 bases and at J to 6 bases, leaving 10 bases not matched to a gene. The CDR3 is 15 amino acids. Germline-derived CDR1 and CDR2 are SGHTA and FQGNSA. This CDR3 reads CASSGQGLATDGYTF. The DNA of the CDR3 is TGTGCCAGCAGCGGACAGGGGTTGGCTACGGATGGCTACACCTTC.

This clonotype was detected many times. The gene calls are TRBV7-8 and TRBJ2-1; possibly TRBD1 for D (6 bases). The CDR3 consists of 19 residues. V gave up 2 bases and J gave up 0 bases, with 20 bases separating them. CDR1 and CDR2 from the germline V gene are SGHVS and FQNEAQ. The CDR3: CASSLRTPDSPSSYNEQFF. The CDR3 DNA sequence: TGTGCCAGCAGCTTACGAACCCCGGACAGCCCGAGCTCCTACAATGAGCAGTTCTTC.

This clonotype appeared many times. V gene TRBV9 combines with J gene TRBJ2-5; 13 bases agree with TRBD2. Germline CDR1 reads SGDLS; CDR2 reads YYNGEE. The CDR3 has 19 residues. V lost 3 bases, J lost 0 bases, and 11 bases stayed unmatched. The CDR3 loop reads CASSEGGAGLAGDQETQYF. The CDR3 DNA follows: TGTGCCAGCAGCGAGGGGGGGGCAGGACTAGCGGGGGACCAAGAGACCCAGTACTTC.